The source of this T cell receptor beta chain is a study of identifying expanded T cells in peripheral blood. This CDR3 has 14 residues. Deletions cut 0 bases from V and 2 bases from J, with 4 bases between. CDR1 is MGHDK, CDR2 SYGVNS, per germline. No infections or other immune events were documented during collection. TCRdb keeps only in-frame clones here, not all; method: immunoSEQ multiplex PCR. The sample carries approximately 94,000 clones, over 75% recorded once. The sequence derives from a person aged 18 to 75 in good health. The source material was blood. The chain is built from TRBV25-1 and TRBJ1-4; no reliable D call. The CDR3 loop is CASSEYSTNEKLFF. CDR3 nucleotides: TGTGCCAGCAGTGAATACAGTACTAATGAAAAACTGTTTTTT.